This T cell receptor (beta chain) emerged from a study of blood T cell repertoires in COVID-19. The authors' processing: Amplification from reference gene primers served as the basis for estimated nucleated cell counts. TCRdb's copy holds only in-frame clones and misses some; the assay was immunoSEQ multiplex PCR. The D gene and trimming were derived from the DNA, and the V and J assignments and clone size from that table. This sample has tens of thousands of clones, with 73% found just once. Sequenced sample: peripheral blood. The sequence derives from a human donor in a cohort sampled during active or convalescent COVID-19.

This chain's CDR3 is CASSMGQDYGYTF. Here the CDR3 DNA reads TGTGCCAGCTCAATGGGACAAGACTATGGCTACACCTTC. V and J are TRBV18 and TRBJ1-2; D is perhaps TRBD1 (6 bases). V lost 5 bases and J 3 bases, leaving 10 bases between the germline ends. Germline values: CDR1 KGHSH, CDR2 LQKENI. This CDR3 region has 13 residues.